A selection of T cell receptor beta chains follows, all from one sample in a study of Ad26.COV2.S vaccination and SARS-CoV-2 variants. The data were produced by immunoSEQ multiplex PCR, yet TCRdb's version contains in-frame clones alone and is incomplete. The sample consists of about 410,000 clones, around 92% of them appearing once. The specimen was peripheral blood, collected in a trial of Ad26.COV2.S vaccine versus placebo. These receptors were taken from a person between 18 and 65 years old who received the Ad26.COV2.S COVID-19 vaccine or a placebo. CDR3s include the opening cysteine and the closing phenylalanine or tryptophan. The D gene is left open where the match is weak. Only part of the rows carry a size: once, few, many, or a class if the clone is expanded.

. TRBJ2-7 TRBV7-9 13 few CASSPGASYEQYF TGTGCCAGCAGCCCCGGCGCATCCTACGAGCAGTACTTC
. TRBJ1-5 TRBV5-3 17 . CARIGASGRKANQPQHF TGTGCCAGAATCGGGGCGTCAGGGAGGAAGGCAAATCAGCCCCAGCATTTT
TRBD1 TRBJ1-1 TRBV5-4 12 . CASSSGGTEAFF TGTGCCAGCAGCTCAGGGGGGACTGAAGCTTTCTTT
. TRBJ2-5 TRBV6-6 13 . CASRGLAGETQYF TGTGCCAGCAGAGGTCTGGCTGGGGAGACCCAGTACTTC
. TRBJ2-2 TRBV6-6 13 . CAGTSLNTGELFF TGTGCTGGGACATCCCTTAACACCGGGGAGCTGTTTTTT
. TRBJ1-6 TRBV9 15 few CASSGLQGPTSPLHF TGTGCCAGCAGCGGATTACAGGGACCCACATCACCCCTCCACTTT
. TRBJ2-7 TRBV18 16 . CASSPVRVADAYEQYF TGTGCCAGCTCACCAGTCCGGGTAGCGGACGCCTACGAGCAGTACTTC
. TRBJ1-2 TRBV5-6 16 . CASSLGGQFYFYGYTF TGTGCCAGCAGCTTGGGTGGACAGTTTTACTTCTATGGCTACACCTTC
. TRBJ2-7 TRBV9 14 . CASSVEGNSYEQYF TGTGCCAGCAGCGTAGAGGGCAACTCCTACGAGCAGTACTTC
TRBD1 TRBJ1-5 TRBV30 14 . CAWSETGGKSPQHF TGTGCCTGGAGCGAAACAGGGGGAAAATCGCCCCAGCATTTT
. TRBJ1-5 TRBV7-2 15 . CASSLSGNSNQPQHF TGTGCCAGCAGCTTATCTGGGAATTCCAATCAGCCCCAGCATTTT
. TRBJ1-2 TRBV5-4 15 . CASSLIWQGLDGYTF TGTGCCAGCAGCTTAATTTGGCAGGGGTTGGATGGCTACACCTTC
TRBD2 TRBJ2-4 TRBV4-3 18 . CASSQDARAGGPHGIQYF TGCGCCAGCAGCCAAGATGCGAGGGCGGGGGGCCCGCATGGCATTCAGTACTTC
. TRBJ1-6 TRBV2 14 . CASSVVGKLSPLHF TGTGCCAGCAGTGTTGTGGGGAAGCTTTCACCCCTCCACTTT
TRBD2 TRBJ2-5 TRBV2 18 . CASSSGLAGLWIQETQYF TGTGCCAGCAGCTCCGGACTAGCGGGCCTCTGGATACAAGAGACCCAGTACTTC
. TRBJ2-6 TRBV19 16 . CASSTVTSSGANVLTF TGTGCCAGTAGTACCGTCACCAGCTCTGGGGCCAACGTCCTGACTTTC
. TRBJ1-2 TRBV6-6 16 . CASSYLQGSGVYGYTF TGTGCCAGCAGTTATTTACAGGGAAGTGGGGTCTATGGCTACACCTTC
. TRBJ1-2 TRBV6-5 12 . CASSTRQVGYTF TGTGCCAGCAGTACGCGACAGGTCGGCTACACCTTC
. TRBJ1-1 TRBV6-5 15 . CASSYGARDFTEAFF TGTGCCAGCAGTTACGGGGCCAGGGATTTCACTGAAGCTTTCTTT
TRBD1 TRBJ2-7 TRBV19 14 . CASSPGTGDYEQYF TGTGCCAGTTCGCCCGGGACAGGGGACTACGAGCAGTACTTC
TRBD2 TRBJ2-1 TRBV13 18 . CASSSILAGGFGYNEQFF TGTGCCAGCAGCTCAATCCTAGCGGGGGGCTTTGGGTACAATGAGCAGTTCTTC
. TRBJ1-2 TRBV28 13 . CASSLRRAYGYTF TGTGCCAGCAGTTTACGTAGGGCCTATGGCTACACCTTC
. TRBJ2-7 TRBV28 13 . CASRTDGNYEQYF TGTGCCAGCAGGACTGACGGGAACTACGAGCAGTACTTC
. TRBJ2-7 TRBV6-5 13 once CASAQVVDYEQYF TGTGCCAGCGCACAGGTCGTGGACTACGAGCAGTACTTC
. TRBJ2-5 TRBV20-1 12 . CSASPYQETQYF TGCAGTGCTAGTCCGTACCAAGAGACCCAGTACTTC
. TRBJ2-1 TRBV7-2 15 . CASSFRQSSYNEQFF TGTGCCAGCAGCTTCCGGCAAAGCTCCTACAATGAGCAGTTCTTC
TRBD2 TRBJ2-1 TRBV19 15 . CASSIALAVYNEQFF TGTGCCAGTAGTATAGCACTAGCGGTCTACAATGAGCAGTTCTTC
TRBD1 TRBJ1-6 TRBV6-6 14 . CASSVQGAGSPLHF TGTGCCAGCAGTGTTCAGGGGGCAGGGTCACCCCTCCACTTT
. TRBJ1-2 TRBV5-1 14 . CASSSLGGSYGYTF TGCGCCAGCAGCTCCCTGGGGGGGTCCTATGGCTACACCTTC
TRBD1 TRBJ1-6 TRBV7-6 15 . CASSPDRGQNSPLHF TGTGCCAGCAGCCCAGACAGGGGGCAGAATTCACCCCTCCACTTT
TRBD1 TRBJ2-2 TRBV24-1 15 . CATSDVTGGDLELFF TGTGCCACCAGTGATGTGACAGGGGGAGATTTGGAGCTGTTTTTT
. TRBJ1-4 TRBV11-2 12 . CASSLGGEKLFF TGTGCCAGCAGCTTAGGGGGGGAAAAACTGTTTTTT
TRBD2 TRBJ2-2 TRBV5-4 15 . CASSYIQPGGGELFF TGTGCCAGCAGCTATATACAGCCGGGGGGCGGGGAGCTGTTTTTT
. TRBJ2-3 TRBV10-3 14 . CAISGGLNTDTQYF TGTGCCATCAGTGGGGGGCTCAACACAGATACGCAGTATTTT
TRBD1 TRBJ1-2 TRBV5-4 15 . CASSLAGGRNYGYTF TGTGCCAGCAGCTTGGCAGGGGGCAGGAACTATGGCTACACCTTC
. TRBJ1-4 TRBV27 13 . CASSLGSGGKLFF TGTGCCAGCAGTTTAGGGTCGGGAGGAAAACTGTTTTTT
TRBD2 TRBJ2-7 TRBV4-2 14 . CASSRTSVIYEQYF TGTGCCAGCAGCCGAACTAGCGTGATCTACGAGCAGTACTTC
. TRBJ1-1 TRBV20-1 13 . CSASLDRNTEAFF TGCAGTGCTAGTCTGGACAGGAACACTGAAGCTTTCTTT
TRBD1 TRBJ2-1 TRBV6-6 15 . CASSRQGAPNNEQFF TGTGCCAGCAGTAGACAGGGGGCCCCTAACAATGAGCAGTTCTTC
. TRBJ1-4 TRBV5-1 13 . CASSLASNEKLFF TGCGCCAGCAGCCTCGCATCTAATGAAAAACTGTTTTTT
. TRBJ2-6 TRBV30 17 . CAWSVAGGMVWANVLTF TGTGCCTGGAGTGTAGCTGGGGGTATGGTGTGGGCCAACGTCCTGACTTTC
. TRBJ1-2 TRBV6-2/TRBV6-3 12 . CASSSGLLGYTF TGTGCCAGCAGTTCAGGGCTTCTAGGCTACACCTTC
TRBD1 TRBJ2-1 TRBV5-1 15 . CASSLGQGSLRVQFF TGCGCCAGCAGCCTGGGACAGGGGTCCTTACGGGTCCAGTTCTTC
. TRBJ1-5 TRBV5-4 15 . CASSLGAGFNQPQHF TGTGCCAGCAGCTTGGGTGCGGGGTTCAATCAGCCCCAGCATTTT
TRBD1 TRBJ2-7 TRBV15 15 . CATSRAGTGGHEQYF TGTGCCACCAGCAGAGCCGGGACAGGGGGCCACGAGCAGTACTTC
. TRBJ1-5 TRBV6-2/TRBV6-3 17 . CASSYRDSWRSNQPQHF TGTGCCAGCAGTTACCGTGACAGTTGGCGTAGCAATCAGCCCCAGCATTTT
TRBD1 TRBJ1-2 TRBV7-2 14 . CASSLATGGYGYTF TGTGCCAGCAGCTTAGCGACAGGGGGCTATGGCTACACCTTC
. TRBJ1-2 TRBV7-2 13 . CASSTGIGYGYTF TGTGCCAGCAGCACAGGGATTGGCTATGGCTACACCTTC
TRBD1 TRBJ2-7 TRBV10-1 15 . CASSVGQGESYEQYF TGCGCCAGCAGTGTGGGACAGGGGGAGTCCTACGAGCAGTACTTC
. TRBJ2-5 TRBV3-1/TRBV3-2 16 few CASSQGKVANQETQYF TGTGCCAGCAGCCAAGGAAAAGTAGCGAATCAAGAGACCCAGTACTTC
. TRBJ1-1 TRBV6-5 16 once CASSSPSGQPNTEAFF TGTGCCAGCAGTTCCCCATCCGGACAGCCGAACACTGAAGCTTTCTTT
. TRBJ2-7 TRBV25-1 12 once CASSEQGYEQYF TGTGCCAGCAGTGAACAGGGTTACGAGCAGTACTTC
. TRBJ2-5 TRBV10-3 13 . CAISRQYQETQYF TGTGCCATCAGCAGACAGTACCAAGAGACCCAGTACTTC
. TRBJ2-2 TRBV24-1 15 . CATSDLVENTGELFF TGTGCCACCAGTGATTTAGTAGAGAACACCGGGGAGCTGTTTTTT
. TRBJ2-1 TRBV25-1 14 . CASRSDGSYNEQFF TGTGCCAGCAGGTCGGACGGATCCTACAATGAGCAGTTCTTC
. TRBJ2-7 TRBV12-5 14 . CASGEGGAGYEQYF TGTGCTAGTGGGGAGGGGGGAGCAGGCTACGAGCAGTACTTC
. TRBJ2-5 TRBV3-1/TRBV3-2 12 . CASRQKEETQYF TGTGCCAGCAGACAAAAGGAAGAGACCCAGTACTTC
. TRBJ2-5 TRBV7-2 14 . CASSPTSYQETQYF TGTGCCAGCAGCCCCACCTCGTACCAAGAGACCCAGTACTTC
. TRBJ1-5 TRBV5-5 13 . CASSSLGDQPQHF TGTGCCAGCAGCTCGTTGGGGGATCAGCCCCAGCATTTT